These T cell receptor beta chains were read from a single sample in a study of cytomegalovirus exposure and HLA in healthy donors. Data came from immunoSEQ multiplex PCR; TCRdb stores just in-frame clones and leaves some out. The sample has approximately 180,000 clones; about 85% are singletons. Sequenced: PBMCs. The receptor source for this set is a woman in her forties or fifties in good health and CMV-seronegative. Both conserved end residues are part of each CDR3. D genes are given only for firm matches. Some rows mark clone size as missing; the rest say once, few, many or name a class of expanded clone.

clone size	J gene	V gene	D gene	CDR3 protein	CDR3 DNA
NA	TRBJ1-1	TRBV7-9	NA	CASSLDGPLRTEAFF	TGTGCCAGCAGCTTAGATGGCCCCCTGAGGACTGAAGCTTTCTTT
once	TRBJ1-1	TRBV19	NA	CASSPQGNTEAFF	TGTGCCAGTAGCCCCCAGGGGAACACTGAAGCTTTCTTT
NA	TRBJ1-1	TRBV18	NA	CASSPSGPDPKAFF	TGTGCCAGCTCACCTTCGGGTCCTGATCCGAAGGCTTTCTTT
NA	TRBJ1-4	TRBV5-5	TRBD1	CASSLVRGLTNEKLFF	TGTGCCAGCAGCTTGGTGAGGGGGCTAACTAATGAAAAACTGTTTTTT
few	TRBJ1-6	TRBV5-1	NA	CASSLDGYNSPLHF	TGCGCCAGCAGCTTGGACGGTTATAATTCACCCCTCCACTTT
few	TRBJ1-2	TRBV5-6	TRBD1	CASSLGMQGDYGYTF	TGTGCCAGCAGCTTGGGTATGCAGGGGGACTATGGCTACACCTTC
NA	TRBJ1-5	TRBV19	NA	CASLQGQGNQPQHF	TGTGCCAGTTTACAGGGTCAGGGCAATCAGCCCCAGCATTTT
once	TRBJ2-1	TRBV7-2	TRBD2	CASSLHTSGGAGEQFF	TGTGCCAGCAGCTTACACACTAGCGGGGGGGCGGGTGAGCAGTTCTTC
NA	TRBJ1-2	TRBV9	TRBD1	CASSVVVVGQGDYGYTF	TGTGCCAGCAGCGTAGTAGTAGTAGGACAGGGGGACTATGGCTACACCTTC
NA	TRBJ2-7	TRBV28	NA	CASSFSIIGRGRLTQYF	TGTGCCAGCAGTTTCTCTATAATCGGGCGGGGCCGCCTGACGCAGTACTTC
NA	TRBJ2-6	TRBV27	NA	CASRHDRPYFSGANVLTF	TGTGCCAGCAGACACGACAGGCCTTACTTTTCTGGGGCCAACGTCCTGACTTTC
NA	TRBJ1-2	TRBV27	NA	CASRVTGAPNYGYTF	TGTGCCAGTAGGGTTACAGGCGCCCCCAACTATGGCTACACCTTC
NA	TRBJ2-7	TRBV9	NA	CASSTLTSDEQYF	TGTGCCAGCAGCACCCTGACTAGTGACGAGCAGTACTTC
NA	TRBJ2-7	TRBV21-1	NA	CASSVTPGTAYEQYF	TGTGCCAGCAGCGTTACCCCCGGGACAGCGTACGAGCAGTACTTC
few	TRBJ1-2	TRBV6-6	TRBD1	CASSRGQGRGYTF	TGTGCCAGCAGCCGCGGACAGGGGCGAGGCTACACCTTC
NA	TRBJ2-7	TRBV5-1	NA	CASSLGTAGEQYF	TGCGCCAGCAGCTTGGGGACAGCTGGCGAGCAGTACTTC
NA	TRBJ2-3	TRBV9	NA	CASSVVGTPPDTQYF	TGTGCCAGCAGCGTAGTGGGGACTCCCCCAGATACGCAGTATTTT
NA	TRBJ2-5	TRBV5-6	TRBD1	CASSLDKGARQETQYF	TGTGCCAGCAGCTTGGATAAGGGGGCGAGGCAAGAGACCCAGTACTTC
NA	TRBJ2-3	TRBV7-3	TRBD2	CASSSGLAGVPDTQYF	TGTGCCAGCAGCTCGGGACTAGCGGGAGTCCCAGATACGCAGTATTTT
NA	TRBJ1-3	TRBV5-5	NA	CASSLAESYTIYF	TGTGCCAGCAGCTTGGCGGAGTCATACACCATATATTTT
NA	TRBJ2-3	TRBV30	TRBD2	CAWSPPRTSGVLRDTQYF	TGTGCCTGGAGTCCACCTCGGACTAGCGGGGTCCTAAGGGATACGCAGTATTTT
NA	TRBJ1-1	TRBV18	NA	CASSRLGGTEAFF	TGTGCCAGCTCCCGACTGGGTGGCACTGAAGCTTTCTTT
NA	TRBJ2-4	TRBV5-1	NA	CASSPQGLSPLAKNIQYF	TGCGCCAGCAGCCCGCAAGGACTATCCCCTCTAGCCAAAAACATTCAGTACTTC
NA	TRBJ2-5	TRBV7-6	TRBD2	CASSDFNLELAGQETQYF	TGTGCCAGCAGCGACTTTAACCTGGAACTAGCGGGGCAAGAGACCCAGTACTTC
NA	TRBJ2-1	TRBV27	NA	CASSPGLAGINEQFF	TGTGCCAGCAGCCCCGGGCTAGCAGGAATCAATGAGCAGTTCTTC
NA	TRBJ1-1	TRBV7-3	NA	CASSLTGAGLNTEAFF	TGTGCCAGCAGCTTAACGGGCGCAGGGCTGAACACTGAAGCTTTCTTT
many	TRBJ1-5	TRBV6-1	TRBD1	CATGTGKPQHF	TGTGCCACCGGGACAGGGAAGCCCCAGCATTTT
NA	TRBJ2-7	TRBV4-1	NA	CASSQPLRGTAYEQYF	TGCGCCAGCAGCCAACCGCTCCGGGGTACCGCCTACGAGCAGTACTTC
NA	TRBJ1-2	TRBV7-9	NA	CSSSLEQGFGYGYTF	TGTTCCAGCAGCTTAGAACAGGGTTTCGGCTATGGCTACACCTTC
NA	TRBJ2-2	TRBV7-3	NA	CASSLTASRRNEELFF	TGTGCCAGCAGCTTAACGGCTAGCCGGCGAAATGAGGAGCTGTTTTTT
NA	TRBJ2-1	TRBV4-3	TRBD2	CASSQGAGLAGNNEQFF	TGCGCCAGCAGCCAAGGGGCGGGGCTAGCGGGAAACAATGAGCAGTTCTTC
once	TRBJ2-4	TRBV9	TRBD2	CASSASGMAKNIQYF	TGTGCCAGCAGCGCTAGCGGTATGGCCAAAAACATTCAGTACTTC
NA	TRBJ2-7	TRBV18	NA	CASSQRGYEQYF	TGTGCCAGCTCACAGAGAGGGTACGAGCAGTACTTC
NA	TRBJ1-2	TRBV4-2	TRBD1	CASSQLKRDRGNYGYTF	TGTGCCAGCAGCCAACTTAAAAGGGACAGGGGGAACTATGGCTACACCTTC
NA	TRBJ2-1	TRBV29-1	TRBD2	CSVASGLAGVRNNEQFF	TGCAGCGTTGCGTCGGGACTAGCGGGAGTAAGGAACAATGAGCAGTTCTTC
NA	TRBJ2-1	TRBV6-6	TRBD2	CASSYTGGPINEQFF	TGTGCCAGCAGTTACACGGGGGGGCCAATCAATGAGCAGTTCTTC
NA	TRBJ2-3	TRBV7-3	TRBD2	CASSASGRTDTQYF	TGTGCCAGCAGTGCTAGCGGGCGCACAGATACGCAGTATTTT
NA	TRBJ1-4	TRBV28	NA	CASSWTVATNEKLFF	TGTGCCAGCAGTTGGACAGTTGCAACTAATGAAAAACTGTTTTTT
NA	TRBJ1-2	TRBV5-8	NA	CASRPRGSNYAYTF	TGTGCCAGCAGACCGAGGGGGAGCAACTATGCCTACACCTTC
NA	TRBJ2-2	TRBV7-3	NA	CASSSQGTGELFF	TGTGCCAGCAGCTCACAGGGTACCGGGGAGCTGTTTTTT
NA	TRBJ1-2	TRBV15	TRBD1	CATSPPSTGVHGYTF	TGTGCCACCAGCCCACCCTCGACAGGGGTCCATGGCTACACCTTC
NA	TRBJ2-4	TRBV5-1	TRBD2	CASSPGLAVAKNIQYF	TGCGCCAGCAGCCCCGGACTAGCGGTAGCCAAAAACATTCAGTACTTC
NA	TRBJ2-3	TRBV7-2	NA	CASSSLTSTDTQYF	TGTGCCAGCAGCTCCCTAACGAGCACAGATACGCAGTATTTT
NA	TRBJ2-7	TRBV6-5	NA	CASSYFAGLPYEQYF	TGTGCCAGCAGTTACTTTGCGGGGCTGCCCTACGAGCAGTACTTC
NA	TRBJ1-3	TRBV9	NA	CASSVYSTGNTIYF	TGTGCCAGCAGCGTCTACAGCACCGGAAACACCATATATTTT
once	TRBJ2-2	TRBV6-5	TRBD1	CASSLSGGGTGELFF	TGTGCCAGCAGTTTGTCAGGGGGTGGCACCGGGGAGCTGTTTTTT
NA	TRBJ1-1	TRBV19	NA	CASSTRGLVTEAFF	TGTGCCAGTAGTACCCGCGGACTGGTCACTGAAGCTTTCTTT
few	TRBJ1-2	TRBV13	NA	CASSPQGTDYGYTF	TGTGCCAGCAGCCCACAGGGCACGGATTATGGCTACACCTTC
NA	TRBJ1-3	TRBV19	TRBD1	CASRDPPTGVSGNTIYF	TGTGCCAGTAGGGACCCCCCGACAGGGGTCAGTGGAAACACCATATATTTT
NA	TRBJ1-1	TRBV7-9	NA	CASSSRPMNTEAFF	TGTGCCAGCAGCTCCAGGCCTATGAACACTGAAGCTTTCTTT
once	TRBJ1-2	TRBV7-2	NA	CASSLGNTDYGYTF	TGTGCCAGCAGCTTAGGAAACACAGATTATGGCTACACCTTC
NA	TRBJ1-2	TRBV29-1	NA	CSAEQDGYTF	TGCAGCGCTGAGCAGGATGGCTACACCTTC
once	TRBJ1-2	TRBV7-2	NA	CASSFVRAGEYGYTF	TGTGCCAGCAGCTTTGTGCGGGCCGGGGAATATGGCTACACCTTC
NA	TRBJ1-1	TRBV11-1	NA	CASSLAQGLEAFF	TGTGCCAGCAGCTTAGCGCAGGGTCTTGAAGCTTTCTTT
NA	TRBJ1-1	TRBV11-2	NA	CASSLAGNTEAFF	TGTGCCAGCAGTCTCGCCGGGAACACTGAAGCTTTCTTT
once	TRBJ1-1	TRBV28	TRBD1	CASSSTGFNTEAFF	TGTGCCAGCAGTTCGACAGGGTTTAACACTGAAGCTTTCTTT
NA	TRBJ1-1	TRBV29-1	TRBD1	CSTSRDRVGEAFF	TGCAGCACCTCCCGGGACAGGGTAGGTGAAGCTTTCTTT
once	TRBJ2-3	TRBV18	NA	CASSPWTPTTDTQYF	TGTGCCAGCTCACCATGGACTCCCACCACAGATACGCAGTATTTT
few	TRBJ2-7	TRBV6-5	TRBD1	CASSYWDSSYEQYF	TGTGCCAGCAGTTACTGGGACAGCTCCTACGAGCAGTACTTC
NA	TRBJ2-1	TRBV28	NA	CASSGAGQGHYNEQFF	TGTGCCAGCAGTGGGGCAGGGCAGGGGCATTACAATGAGCAGTTCTTC